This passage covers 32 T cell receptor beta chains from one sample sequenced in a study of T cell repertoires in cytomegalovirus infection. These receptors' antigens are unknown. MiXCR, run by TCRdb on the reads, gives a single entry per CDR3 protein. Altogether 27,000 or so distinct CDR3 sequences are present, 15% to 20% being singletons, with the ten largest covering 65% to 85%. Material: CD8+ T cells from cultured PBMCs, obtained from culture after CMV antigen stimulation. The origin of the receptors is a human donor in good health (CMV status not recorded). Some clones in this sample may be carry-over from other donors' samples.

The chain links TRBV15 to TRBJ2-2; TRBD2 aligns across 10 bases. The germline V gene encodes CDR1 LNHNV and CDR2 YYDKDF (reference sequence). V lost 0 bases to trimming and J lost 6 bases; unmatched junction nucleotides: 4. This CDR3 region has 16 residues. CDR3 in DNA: TGTGCCACCAGCAGAGATGGCCTAGCGGGAGCCGGGGAGCTGTTTTTT. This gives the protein CATSRDGLAGAGELFF.

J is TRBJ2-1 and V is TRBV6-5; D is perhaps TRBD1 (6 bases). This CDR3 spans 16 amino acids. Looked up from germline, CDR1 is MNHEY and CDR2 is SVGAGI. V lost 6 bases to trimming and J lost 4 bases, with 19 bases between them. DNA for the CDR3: TGTGCCAGCAGAACTACCCTCCGGGACATTTACAATGAGCAGTTCTTC. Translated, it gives CASRTTLRDIYNEQFF.

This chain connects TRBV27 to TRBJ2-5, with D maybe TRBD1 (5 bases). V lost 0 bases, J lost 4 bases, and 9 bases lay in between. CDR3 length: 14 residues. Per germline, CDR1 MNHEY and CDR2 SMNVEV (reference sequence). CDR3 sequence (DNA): TGTGCCAGCAGTTTATCGGTGGGGCTAGAGACCCAGTACTTC. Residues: CASSLSVGLETQYF.

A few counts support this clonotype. The chain's CDR3 is CASSRDRGETQYF. The CDR3 DNA is TGTGCCAGCAGCCGCGACCGAGGAGAGACCCAGTACTTC. This chain connects TRBV7-6 to TRBJ2-5; D is unclear. This CDR3 region has 13 residues. In germline, CDR1 is SGHVS, CDR2 FNYEAQ. V shed 5 bases and J shed 4 bases, with 11 bases lying between them.

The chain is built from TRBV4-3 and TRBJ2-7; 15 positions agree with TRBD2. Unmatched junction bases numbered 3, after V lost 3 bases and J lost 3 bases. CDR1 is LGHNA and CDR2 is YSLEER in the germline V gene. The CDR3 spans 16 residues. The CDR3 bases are TGCGCCAGCAGCCAGGGACTAGCGGGAGGTAGCTACGAGCAGTACTTC. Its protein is CASSQGLAGGSYEQYF.

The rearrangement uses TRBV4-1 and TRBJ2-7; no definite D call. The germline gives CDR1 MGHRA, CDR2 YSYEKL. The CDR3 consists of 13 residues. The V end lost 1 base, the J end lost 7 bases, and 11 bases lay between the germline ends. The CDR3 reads CASSQAYSKEQYF. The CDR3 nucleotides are TGCGCCAGCAGCCAAGCTTATTCCAAGGAGCAGTACTTC.

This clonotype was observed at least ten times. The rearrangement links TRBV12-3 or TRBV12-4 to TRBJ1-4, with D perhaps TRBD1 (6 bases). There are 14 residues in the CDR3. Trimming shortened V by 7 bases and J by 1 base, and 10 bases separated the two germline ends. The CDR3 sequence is CASKSQGTNEKLFF. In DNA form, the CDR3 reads TGTGCCAGCAAATCACAGGGAACTAATGAAAAACTGTTTTTT.

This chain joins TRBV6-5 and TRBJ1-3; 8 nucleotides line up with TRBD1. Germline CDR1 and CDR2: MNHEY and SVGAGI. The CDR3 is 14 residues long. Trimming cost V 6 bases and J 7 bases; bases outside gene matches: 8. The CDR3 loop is CASRRNRGGNTIYF. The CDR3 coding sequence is TGTGCCAGCAGGCGGAACAGGGGGGGTAACACCATATATTTT.

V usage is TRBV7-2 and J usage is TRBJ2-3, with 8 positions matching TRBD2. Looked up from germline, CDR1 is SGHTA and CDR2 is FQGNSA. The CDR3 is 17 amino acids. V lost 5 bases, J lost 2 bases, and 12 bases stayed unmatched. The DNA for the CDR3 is TGTGCCAGCAGCCTCCTCGGGGGGCGGGGGGACACAGATACGCAGTATTTT. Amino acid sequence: CASSLLGGRGDTDTQYF.

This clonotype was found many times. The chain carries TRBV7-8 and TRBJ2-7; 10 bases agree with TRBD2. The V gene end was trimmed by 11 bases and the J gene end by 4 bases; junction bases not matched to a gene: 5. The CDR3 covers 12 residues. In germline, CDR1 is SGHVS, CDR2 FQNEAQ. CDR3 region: CASGSGGYEQYF. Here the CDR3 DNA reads TGTGCCTCGGGTAGCGGGGGGTACGAGCAGTACTTC.

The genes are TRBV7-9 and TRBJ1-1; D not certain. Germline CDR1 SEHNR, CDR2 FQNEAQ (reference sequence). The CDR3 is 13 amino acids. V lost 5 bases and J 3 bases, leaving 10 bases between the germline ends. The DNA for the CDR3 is TGTGCCAGCAGCATTCCGGGCGACACTGAAGCTTTCTTT. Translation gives CASSIPGDTEAFF.

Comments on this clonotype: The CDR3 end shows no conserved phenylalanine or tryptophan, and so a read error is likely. The CDR3 spells CATSRGLLEYSTDTQYL. The CDR3 nucleotides read TGTGCCACCAGCAGAGGTCTATTGGAGTATTCCACAGATACGCAGTATTTA. This chain joins TRBV15 and TRBJ2-3, with no clear D. This CDR3 is 17 amino acids long. Germline CDR1 reads LNHNV; CDR2 reads YYDKDF (reference sequence). Trimming took off 1 base at V and 2 bases at J, with 16 bases between the two ends.

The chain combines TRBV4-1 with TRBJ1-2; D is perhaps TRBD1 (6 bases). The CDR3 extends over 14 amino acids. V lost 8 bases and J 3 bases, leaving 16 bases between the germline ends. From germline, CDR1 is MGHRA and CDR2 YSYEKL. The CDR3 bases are TGCGCCAGCCTAAATACAGGGAGGGACTATGGCTACACCTTC. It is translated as CASLNTGRDYGYTF.

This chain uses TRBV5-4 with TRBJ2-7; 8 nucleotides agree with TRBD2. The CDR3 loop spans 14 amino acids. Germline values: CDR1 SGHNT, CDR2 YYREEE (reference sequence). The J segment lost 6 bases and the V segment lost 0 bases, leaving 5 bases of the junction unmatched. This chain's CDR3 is CASSLEAGVGEQYF. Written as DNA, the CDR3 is TGTGCCAGCAGCTTGGAAGCGGGAGTAGGCGAGCAGTACTTC.

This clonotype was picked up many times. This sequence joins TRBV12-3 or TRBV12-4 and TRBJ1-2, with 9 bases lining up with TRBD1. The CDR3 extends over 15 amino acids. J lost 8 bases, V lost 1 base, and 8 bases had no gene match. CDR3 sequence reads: CASSLDKGTGSGYTF. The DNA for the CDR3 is TGTGCCAGCAGTTTAGACAAGGGGACAGGGTCCGGCTACACCTTC.

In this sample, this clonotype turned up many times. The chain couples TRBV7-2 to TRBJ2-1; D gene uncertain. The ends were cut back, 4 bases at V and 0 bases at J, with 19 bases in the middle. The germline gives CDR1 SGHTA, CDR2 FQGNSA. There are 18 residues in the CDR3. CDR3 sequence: CASSSFDVWVSSYNEQFF. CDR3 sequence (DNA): TGTGCCAGCAGCTCCTTTGACGTATGGGTAAGCTCCTACAATGAGCAGTTCTTC.

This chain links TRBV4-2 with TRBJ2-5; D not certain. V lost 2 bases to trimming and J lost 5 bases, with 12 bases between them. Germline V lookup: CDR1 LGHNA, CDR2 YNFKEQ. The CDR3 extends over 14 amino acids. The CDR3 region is CASSQPDLIETQYF. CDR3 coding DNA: TGTGCCAGCAGCCAACCCGACTTGATTGAGACCCAGTACTTC.

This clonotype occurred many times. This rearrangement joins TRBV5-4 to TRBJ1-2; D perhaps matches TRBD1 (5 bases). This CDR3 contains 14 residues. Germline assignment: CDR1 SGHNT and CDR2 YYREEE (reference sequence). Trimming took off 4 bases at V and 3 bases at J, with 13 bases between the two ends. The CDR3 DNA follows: TGTGCCAGCAGCAACCGGGACCAGGACTATGGCTACACCTTC. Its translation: CASSNRDQDYGYTF.

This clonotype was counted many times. The CDR3 region has the DNA TGTGCCAGCAGTAGTAGGGGGACTAGCGGGAGGGCCTGGAGGTTAACCGGGGAGCTGTTTTTT. It yields the protein CASSSRGTSGRAWRLTGELFF. The V call is TRBV6-5, the J call TRBJ2-2; 16 bases are a match to TRBD2. The CDR3 extends over 21 amino acids. V dropped 5 bases and J dropped 5; count of bases not matched to a gene: 17. Germline loops: CDR1 MNHEY, CDR2 SVGAGI.

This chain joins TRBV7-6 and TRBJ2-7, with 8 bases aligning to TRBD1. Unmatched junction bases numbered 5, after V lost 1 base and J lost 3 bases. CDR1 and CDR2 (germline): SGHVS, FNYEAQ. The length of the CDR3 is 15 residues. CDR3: CASSLEPGGGYEQYF. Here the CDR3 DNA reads TGTGCCAGCAGCTTAGAGCCAGGGGGCGGCTACGAGCAGTACTTC. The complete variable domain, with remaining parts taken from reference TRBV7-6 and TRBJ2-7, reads GAGVSQSPRYKVTKRGQDVALRCDPISGHVSLYWYRQALGQGPEFLTYFNYEAQQDKSGLPNDRFSAERPEGSISTLTIQRTEQRDSAMYRCASSLEPGGGYEQYFGPGTRLTVT.

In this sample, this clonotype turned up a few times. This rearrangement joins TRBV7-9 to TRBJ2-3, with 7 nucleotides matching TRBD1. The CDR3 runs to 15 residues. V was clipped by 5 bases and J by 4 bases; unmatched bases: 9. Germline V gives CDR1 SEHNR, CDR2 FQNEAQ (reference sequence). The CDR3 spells CASSPGGRVPDTQYF. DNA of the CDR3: TGTGCCAGCAGCCCAGGGGGTCGGGTCCCAGATACGCAGTATTTT.

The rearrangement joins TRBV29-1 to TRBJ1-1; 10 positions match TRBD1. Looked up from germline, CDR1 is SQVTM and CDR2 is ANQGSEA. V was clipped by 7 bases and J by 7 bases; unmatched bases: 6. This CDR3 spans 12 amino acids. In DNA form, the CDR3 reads TGCAGCGGTGACAGGGGGCGCGGTGAAGCTTTCTTT. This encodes CSGDRGRGEAFF.

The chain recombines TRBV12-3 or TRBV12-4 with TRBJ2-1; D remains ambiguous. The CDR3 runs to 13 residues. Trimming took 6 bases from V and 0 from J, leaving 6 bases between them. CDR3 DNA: TGTGCCAGCAGCCCTAGCTCCTACAATGAGCAGTTCTTC. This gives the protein CASSPSSYNEQFF.

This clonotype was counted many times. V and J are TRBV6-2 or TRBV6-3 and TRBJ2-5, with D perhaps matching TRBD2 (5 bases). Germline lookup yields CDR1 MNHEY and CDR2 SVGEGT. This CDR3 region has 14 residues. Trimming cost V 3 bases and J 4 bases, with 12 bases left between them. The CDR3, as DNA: TGTGCCAGCAGTTATCTCGGGGTTCGAGAGACCCAGTACTTC. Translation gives CASSYLGVRETQYF.

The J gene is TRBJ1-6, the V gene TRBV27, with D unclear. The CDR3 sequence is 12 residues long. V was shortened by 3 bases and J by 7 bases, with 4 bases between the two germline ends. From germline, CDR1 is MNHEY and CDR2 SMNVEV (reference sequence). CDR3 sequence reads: CASSFGNSPLHF. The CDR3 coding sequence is TGTGCCAGCAGTTTTGGGAATTCACCCCTCCACTTT.

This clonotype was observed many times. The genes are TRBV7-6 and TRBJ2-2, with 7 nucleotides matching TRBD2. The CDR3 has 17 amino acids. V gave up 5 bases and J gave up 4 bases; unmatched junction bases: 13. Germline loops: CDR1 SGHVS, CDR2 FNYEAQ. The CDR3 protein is CASSLRVGGSSTGELFF. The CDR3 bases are TGTGCCAGCAGCCTTCGGGTTGGCGGGAGTAGCACCGGGGAGCTGTTTTTT.

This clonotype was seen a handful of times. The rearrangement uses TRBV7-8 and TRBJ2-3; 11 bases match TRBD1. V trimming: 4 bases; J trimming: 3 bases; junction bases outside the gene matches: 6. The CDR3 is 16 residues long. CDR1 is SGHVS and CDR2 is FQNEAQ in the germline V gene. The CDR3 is CASSSWDRGRTDTQYF. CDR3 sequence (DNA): TGTGCCAGCAGCTCATGGGACAGGGGGAGGACAGATACGCAGTATTTT.

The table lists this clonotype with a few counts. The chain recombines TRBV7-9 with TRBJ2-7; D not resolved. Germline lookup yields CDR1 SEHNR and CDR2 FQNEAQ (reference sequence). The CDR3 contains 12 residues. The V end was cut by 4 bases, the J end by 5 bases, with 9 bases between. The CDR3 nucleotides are TGTGCCAGCAGCTCATTTCGGAACGAGCAGTACTTC. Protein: CASSSFRNEQYF.

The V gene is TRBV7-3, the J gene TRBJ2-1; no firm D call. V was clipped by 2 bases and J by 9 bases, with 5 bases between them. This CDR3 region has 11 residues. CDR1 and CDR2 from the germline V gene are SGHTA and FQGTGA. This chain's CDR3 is CASSLSGEQFF. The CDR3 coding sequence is TGTGCCAGCAGCTTATCCGGTGAGCAGTTCTTC.

The CDR3 sequence: CASSRAGLTRNTIYF. CDR3 DNA: TGCGCCAGCAGCCGGGCCGGCCTCACCAGAAACACCATATATTTT. This chain uses TRBV4-3 with TRBJ1-3; D gene unclear. The CDR3 totals 15 residues. Germline CDR1 is LGHNA and CDR2 is YSLEER. V dropped 4 bases and J dropped 5 bases, with 15 bases sitting between them.

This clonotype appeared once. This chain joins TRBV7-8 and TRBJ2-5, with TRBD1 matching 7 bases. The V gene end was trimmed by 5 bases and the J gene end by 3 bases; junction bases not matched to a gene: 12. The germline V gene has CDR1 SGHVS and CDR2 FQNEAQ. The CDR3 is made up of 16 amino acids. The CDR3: CASSLRQGVGEETQYF. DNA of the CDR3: TGTGCCAGCAGCCTACGACAGGGCGTCGGCGAAGAGACCCAGTACTTC.

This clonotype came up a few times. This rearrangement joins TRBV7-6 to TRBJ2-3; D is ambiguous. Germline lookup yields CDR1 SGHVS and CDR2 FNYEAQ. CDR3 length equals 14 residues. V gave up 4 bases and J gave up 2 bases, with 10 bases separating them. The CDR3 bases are TGTGCCAGCAGCTCGGACGTATACACAGATACGCAGTATTTT. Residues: CASSSDVYTDTQYF. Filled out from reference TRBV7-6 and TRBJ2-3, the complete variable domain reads GAGVSQSPRYKVTKRGQDVALRCDPISGHVSLYWYRQALGQGPEFLTYFNYEAQQDKSGLPNDRFSAERPEGSISTLTIQRTEQRDSAMYRCASSSDVYTDTQYFGPGTRLTVL.